Below, 3 T cell receptor beta chains from the same sample are listed, as sequenced in a study of T cells in Graves' hyperthyroidism and ophthalmopathy. What was amplified from RNA transcripts were TCR beta CDR3 regions. During a first-round RT-PCR of the TCR CDR3, the HTBI primer set was used. TCRdb fed the multiplex PCR reads into MiXCR, producing one record per CDR3 protein. The sample has hundreds of thousands of distinct CDR3 sequences, around 45% seen once. Sequenced input: peripheral blood or thyroid tissue (not recorded which). The source is a woman in her late teens or twenties with Graves' hyperthyroidism.

Of note for this clonotype: A read error is likely, as this CDR3 ends without the conserved phenylalanine or tryptophan. The limits of the CDR3 on the DNA are not certain, so only TCRdb's listed CDR3 is given. This chain uses TRBV7-1 with TRBJ2-5; TRBD2 is the table's D call and was not checked against the DNA. TRBV7-1 is an open reading frame, and its role is uncertain. The CDR3 is 9 residues long, counting both termini. CDR3 amino acids: CASSSGLAG.

This chain links TRBV9 with TRBJ1-5; D might be TRBD1 (6 bases). The germline CDR1 and CDR2 sequences are SGDLS and YYNGEE. This CDR3 has 13 amino acids. Trimming left V 0 bases short and J 7 bases short, with 8 bases between. CDR3 nucleotides: TGTGCCAGCAGCGTAGAACAGGGACAGCCCCAGCATTTT. It is translated as CASSVEQGQPQHF. Filled out from reference TRBV9 and TRBJ1-5, the complete variable domain reads DSGVTQTPKHLITATGQRVTLRCSPRSGDLSVYWYQQSLDQGLQFLIQYYNGEERAKGNILERFSAQQFPDLHSELNLSSLELGDSALYFCASSVEQGQPQHFGDGTRLSIL.

The chain recombines TRBV20-1 with TRBJ2-5, with 7 positions matching TRBD2. The germline V gene encodes CDR1 DFQATT and CDR2 SNEGSKA (reference sequence). The CDR3 sequence is 16 residues long. The ends lost 0 bases at V and 5 bases at J; junction bases unmatched: 12. This chain's CDR3 is CSARDSGPLGGETQYF. The CDR3, as DNA: TGCAGTGCTAGAGATAGCGGCCCACTGGGAGGGGAGACCCAGTACTTC.